What follows are 16 T cell receptor gamma chains derived from one specimen sequenced in a study of gamma-delta T cells after stem cell transplantation. TCRdb re-called clones from the RT-PCR reads using CATT. Found here are several hundred gamma-chain clones, about 31% of them singletons; the top ten hold 30% to 40%. Sequencing used gamma-delta T cells. These receptors were obtained from a human donor. It is not recorded whose cells these are; they may come from a transplant donor.

This clone is large (0.1 to 1%) by share. The DNA is omitted, as the CDR3 cannot be located on it reliably, and the CDR3 follows TCRdb's listing. Other DNA sequences in the sample encode the same CDR3. The J gene is uncalled and the V gene is TRGV3. The CDR3 has 34 residues if both end residues are counted. Germline V gene data show CDR1 as VTNTFY and CDR2 as YDVSTARD (reference sequence). Here the CDR3 reads CATRPLLRPFIIRNSLAVEQHLLSQVSIGRIQHF.

Relative to its sample, this clone is large (0.1 to 1%). This chain links TRGV9 with TRGJP. TCRdb gives no J gene; it was assigned here by matching the DNA to germline. The CDR3 is 17 residues long. After removal of 3 bases from V and 5 bases from J, the junction contained 7 bases not matched to a gene. Germline V gene data show CDR1 as GITISATS and CDR2 as ISYDGTV (reference sequence). CDR3 DNA sequence: TGTGCCTTGTGGGAGATACCTAAAGAGTTGGGCAAAAAAATCAAGGTATTT. This encodes CALWEIPKELGKKIKVF.

As for this clone: The same CDR3 is also encoded by other DNA sequences in this sample. This chain links TRGV9 with TRGJP. The J gene comes from matching the DNA to germline here; TCRdb lacks it. V dropped 0 bases and J dropped 3; count of bases not matched to a gene: 2. The CDR3 sequence is 17 residues long. The V gene's germline CDR1 is GITISATS and CDR2 ISYDGTV (reference sequence). This chain's CDR3 is CALWEVQQELGKKIKVF. CDR3 nucleotide sequence: TGTGCCTTGTGGGAGGTGCAGCAAGAGTTGGGCAAAAAAATCAAGGTATTT.

This clone is classed as large. Within the sample, other DNA sequences also encode this same CDR3. The chain employs TRGV9 and TRGJP. Assignment of the J gene here rests on matching the DNA to germline, because TCRdb gives none. CDR3 size: 16 residues. With V trimmed by 2 bases and J by 7 bases, 5 bases remained unmatched. Germline assignment: CDR1 GITISATS and CDR2 ISYDGTV (reference sequence). CDR3 DNA: TGTGCCTTGTGGGAGGGGGGGGAGTTGGGCAAAAAAATCAAGGTATTT. This encodes CALWEGGELGKKIKVF.

Within the sample, this clone is large. The chain links TRGV9 to TRGJP. TCRdb lists no J gene, so it was determined here by aligning the DNA to germline. CDR1 GITISATS and CDR2 ISYDGTV come from the germline V gene (reference sequence). Germline trimming cut 0 bases from V and 8 bases from J; bases unmatched to any gene: 7. CDR3 length equals 17 residues. This CDR3 is CALWEVEGQLGKKIKVF. The CDR3 DNA sequence: TGTGCCTTGTGGGAGGTGGAGGGGCAGTTGGGCAAAAAAATCAAGGTATTT.

Remarks on this clone: Different DNA sequences within this sample yield the same CDR3. This sequence joins TRGV9 and TRGJP. Assignment of the J gene here rests on matching the DNA to germline, because TCRdb gives none. The CDR3 has 17 amino acids. Germline V gene lookup returns CDR1 GITISATS and CDR2 ISYDGTV (reference sequence). V was pared by 2 bases and J by 4 bases, with 5 bases of the junction left unmatched. CDR3 bases: TGTGCCTTGTGGGAGGGGGAACAAGAGTTGGGCAAAAAAATCAAGGTATTT. The encoded protein is CALWEGEQELGKKIKVF.

Within the sample, this clone is large. The same CDR3 arises from other DNA sequences in this sample as well. The CDR3 coding sequence is TGTGCCTTGTGGGGGACTAGGGGATCGGGGAAACTCTTT. Its protein product is CALWGTRGSGKLF. The chain is built from TRGV9 and TRGJ1 or TRGJ2. The J gene is not listed in TCRdb, so it was assigned here from a DNA match to germline. The CDR3 contains 13 residues. J gave up 12 bases and V 5 bases, and 16 bases lay outside the gene matches. Germline values: CDR1 GITISATS, CDR2 ISYDGTV (reference sequence).

The chain couples TRGV9 to TRGJP. TCRdb leaves out the J gene; it was filled in here by matching the DNA to germline. This CDR3 is 13 amino acids long. With V trimmed by 4 bases and J by 12 bases, 3 bases remained unmatched. Per germline, CDR1 GITISATS and CDR2 ISYDGTV (reference sequence). The CDR3 DNA follows: TGTGCCTTGTGGGAATCGGGCAAAAAAATCAAGGTATTT. Encoded protein: CALWESGKKIKVF.

The chain is built from TRGV8 and TRGJ1 or TRGJ2. TCRdb records no J gene; here it was assigned by comparing the DNA to germline. This CDR3 region has 14 residues. Germline V gene data show CDR1 as VENAVY and CDR2 as YDSYNSRV. The V segment lost 0 bases and the J segment 3 bases; nucleotides outside the gene matches: 5. The DNA of the CDR3 is TGTGCCACCTGGGATAGGCGGGGTTATTATAAGAAACTCTTT. Its protein product is CATWDRRGYYKKLF.

This clone was detected only a few times. This may be a read error, as it is one base from a much larger clone. The CDR3 nucleotides read TGTGCCTTGTGGGGGGGACAAGAGTTGGGCAAAAAAATCAAGGTATTT. This encodes CALWGGQELGKKIKVF. The V and J genes are TRGV9 and TRGJP. TCRdb lists no J gene, so it was determined here by aligning the DNA to germline. V trimming: 5 bases; J trimming: 4 bases; junction bases outside the gene matches: 5. The CDR3 is made up of 16 amino acids. The germline V gene has CDR1 GITISATS and CDR2 ISYDGTV (reference sequence).

Comments on this clone: A much larger clone differs by one base, so this may be a read error. The sample contains more than one DNA sequence encoding this CDR3. V and J are TRGV9 and TRGJP. TCRdb leaves out the J gene; it was filled in here by matching the DNA to germline. The CDR3 loop spans 18 amino acids. Looked up from germline, CDR1 is GITISATS and CDR2 is ISYDGTV (reference sequence). The CDR3 reads CALWEVPYQELGKKIKVF. CDR3 in DNA: TGCGCCTTGTGGGAGGTCCCCTATCAAGAGTTGGGCAAAAAAATCAAGGTATTT.

The chain recombines TRGV9 with TRGJP. The J gene, missing from TCRdb, was assigned here through DNA to germline matching. CDR3 size: 16 residues. Germline CDR1 reads GITISATS; CDR2 reads ISYDGTV (reference sequence). After removal of 5 bases from V and 7 bases from J, the junction contained 8 bases not matched to a gene. DNA of the CDR3: TGTGCCTTGTGGGGACCCTCCGAGTTGGGCAAAAAAATCAAGGTATTT. It translates to CALWGPSELGKKIKVF.

CDR3 bases: TGTGCCACGGCGCTTTATTATAAGAAACTCTTT. It translates to CATALYYKKLF. The V call is TRGV4, the J call TRGJ1 or TRGJ2. TCRdb supplies no J gene; here it was assigned by aligning the nucleotide sequence to germline. Looked up from germline, CDR1 is EGSTGY and CDR2 is YDSYTSSV. J gave up 3 bases and V 10 bases, and 6 bases lay outside the gene matches. CDR3 length: 11 residues.

By share of the sample, this clone is large. The chain employs TRGV9 and TRGJP. The J gene, absent from TCRdb, was called here by matching the DNA to germline. Germline loops: CDR1 GITISATS, CDR2 ISYDGTV (reference sequence). The CDR3 contains 15 residues. The junction had 0 bases not matched to a gene; V was cut back by 2 bases and J by 5 bases. CDR3 sequence reads: CALWEEELGKKIKVF. CDR3 bases: TGTGCCTTGTGGGAGGAAGAGTTGGGCAAAAAAATCAAGGTATTT.

This clone has only a few counts. This chain joins TRGV9 and TRGJP. Matching the DNA to germline supplied the J gene, which TCRdb does not give. The CDR3 has 18 amino acids. V trimming: 3 bases; J trimming: 4 bases; junction bases outside the gene matches: 9. Germline CDR1 is GITISATS and CDR2 is ISYDGTV (reference sequence). The CDR3 spells CALWEPRPQELGKKIKVF. CDR3 bases: TGTGCCTTGTGGGAGCCCCGACCCCAAGAGTTGGGCAAAAAAATCAAGGTATTT.

V usage is TRGV9 and J usage is TRGJ1 or TRGJ2. Assignment of the J gene here rests on matching the DNA to germline, because TCRdb gives none. With V trimmed by 5 bases and J by 3 bases, 13 bases remained unmatched. The CDR3 is made up of 15 amino acids. In germline, CDR1 is GITISATS, CDR2 ISYDGTV (reference sequence). The DNA of the CDR3 is TGTGCCTTGTGGGTCTCCGGTGGACCTTATTATAAGAAACTCTTT. Translation gives CALWVSGGPYYKKLF.